This T cell receptor (beta chain) derives from a study of tumor and adjacent non-tumor tissue in lung cancer. As for the study in general: There were around 11 adenocarcinoma, 2 squamous cell carcinoma and 1 small cell lung cancer cases. Study results and caveats: TCR diversity was significantly greater in tumor than normal lung tissue. Tumor repertoires had a smaller top 100 clone share than normal lung.

The template was RNA from unsorted bulk tissue. Donors were chemotherapy-naive, newly diagnosed lung cancer surgical patients in China, August–late 2014. V was pared by 4 bases and J by 3 bases, with 12 bases between. This CDR3 is built from 14 residues. TCRbeta libraries were built with three rounds of nested PCR, modified from ARM-PCR. A single record per CDR3 protein comes from TCRdb applying MiXCR to the multiplex PCR reads. This sample has more than 120,000 distinct CDR3 sequences, with 66% found just once. As for this clonotype: No antigen is known for it.

The sequence was collected from a man aged 55 to 69 with small cell lung cancer. This rearrangement joins TRBV12-3 or TRBV12-4 to TRBJ1-2; D may be TRBD1 (5 bases). Sequenced input: lung tumor tissue. In DNA form, the CDR3 reads TGTGCCAGCAGTTACGTACGGGGGTACTATGGCTACACCTTC. It is translated as CASSYVRGYYGYTF.